These T cell receptor beta chains were read from a single sample in a study of T cell changes during pregnancy in multiple sclerosis. Method: immunoSEQ multiplex PCR; TCRdb's copy keeps in-frame clones and lacks some. The table shows some 45,000 clones, with 91% occurring only once. Specimen: CD4+ T cells from peripheral blood mononuclear cells, collected after pregnancy. Receptors were obtained from a female donor in good health, enrolled as a control in a pregnancy study. Both conserved end residues are part of each CDR3. A D gene is named only where the DNA matches it firmly. The size field is filled for only some rows; it gives once, few, many or a size class.

>14|TRBV7-9|-|TRBD1|TRBJ2-7
TGTGCCAGCAGCCGAACCGGGACAGGGAACGAGCAGTACTTC
CASSRTGTGNEQYF
>14|TRBV10-3|-|TRBD2|TRBJ2-1
TGTGCCATCAGTGGCGCGGGGGGGCTCAATGAGCAGTTCTTC
CAISGAGGLNEQFF
>16|TRBV6-6|-|TRBD2|TRBJ2-1
TGTGCCAGCAGTAACCGCGGGGGGGGGTCCTACAATGAGCAGTTCTTC
CASSNRGGGSYNEQFF
>14|TRBV7-8|-|TRBD1|TRBJ1-4
TGTGCCAGCAGCCAGGACAGGGGAGATGAAAAACTGTTTTTT
CASSQDRGDEKLFF
>15|TRBV7-2|-|-|TRBJ1-5
TGTGCCAGCAGCTTAGATGGCACTAGCAATCAGCCCCAGCATTTT
CASSLDGTSNQPQHF
>16|TRBV2|once|TRBD2|TRBJ2-3
TGTGCCAGCAGTGGGGTGGGACTAGCGGGCACAGATACGCAGTATTTT
CASSGVGLAGTDTQYF
>12|TRBV7-2|-|-|TRBJ2-7
TGTGCCAGCAGGAATACCGGGACAGAGCAGTACTTC
CASRNTGTEQYF
>17|TRBV4-1|-|TRBD2|TRBJ2-1
TGCGCCAGCAGCCAAGAGGGACTAGCGGGGGTTCCCAATGAGCAGTTCTTC
CASSQEGLAGVPNEQFF
>12|TRBV11-3|-|-|TRBJ2-2
TGTGCCAGCAGCTTTTACAGCGGGGAGCTGTTTTTT
CASSFYSGELFF
>11|TRBV5-1|-|-|TRBJ2-5
TGCGCCAGCAGCGGAGTAGAGACCCAGTACTTC
CASSGVETQYF
>18|TRBV7-8|-|-|TRBJ2-7
TGTGCCAGCAGCACAAGGGGGGGATGGCGGGGGACTTCCTACGAGCAGTACTTC
CASSTRGGWRGTSYEQYF
>17|TRBV7-9|-|TRBD1|TRBJ2-3
TGTGCCAGCAGCGCGAAACCGGGACAGCGGAGCACAGATACGCAGTATTTT
CASSAKPGQRSTDTQYF
>18|TRBV19|-|TRBD1|TRBJ2-6
TGTGCCAGTAGTATTTTGGGGACAGGGGGATCTGGGGCCAACGTCCTGACTTTC
CASSILGTGGSGANVLTF
>15|TRBV7-8|-|TRBD1|TRBJ2-7
TGTGCCAGCAGCACGTCCTACAGGGGGGCCTACGAGCAGTACTTC
CASSTSYRGAYEQYF
>15|TRBV6-4|few|-|TRBJ1-1
TGTGCCAGCAGTGAGAACGGGAATCTGAACACTGAAGCTTTCTTT
CASSENGNLNTEAFF
>13|TRBV27|-|-|TRBJ1-1
TGTGCCAGCAGCCCGCCGGGGTGGACGGAAGCTTTCTTT
CASSPPGWTEAFF
>16|TRBV11-3|-|TRBD1|TRBJ2-2
TGTGCCAGCAGCAGAGTCCAGGGGGCGAACCCCGGGGAGCTGTTTTTT
CASSRVQGANPGELFF
>15|TRBV6-5|-|TRBD1|TRBJ2-6
TGTGCCAGCAGTTGGACAGGGCATGGGGCCAACGTCCTGACTTTC
CASSWTGHGANVLTF
>15|TRBV2|-|-|TRBJ2-3
TGTGCCAGCAGTGAACTAGTGCCTAGCACAGATACGCAGTATTTT
CASSELVPSTDTQYF
>14|TRBV6-5|-|TRBD1|TRBJ2-1
TGTGCCAGCAAACTCGGGACAGGGGGCCATGAGCAGTTCTTC
CASKLGTGGHEQFF
>15|TRBV6-5|-|-|TRBJ2-1
TGTGCCAGCAGTTACTCACGGGGGTGGAACAATGAGCAGTTCTTC
CASSYSRGWNNEQFF
>13|TRBV25-1|-|-|TRBJ1-2
TGTGCCAGCAGTGAAGGGGGGAACTATGGCTACACCTTC
CASSEGGNYGYTF
>15|TRBV2|-|TRBD2|TRBJ2-3
TGTGCCAGCAGATCAGCGGGGGGGAGCACAGATACGCAGTATTTT
CASRSAGGSTDTQYF
>13|TRBV29-1|once|TRBD2|TRBJ2-2
TGCAGCGTTGAATGGGGGGGGACCGGGGAGCTGTTTTTT
CSVEWGGTGELFF
>14|TRBV21-1|-|-|TRBJ2-5
TGTGCCAGCAGCAATCTCGGGACAGCCGAGACCCAGTACTTC
CASSNLGTAETQYF
>13|TRBV2|once|TRBD2|TRBJ2-1
TGTGCCAGCAGTTGGGGACTAAACAATGAGCAGTTCTTC
CASSWGLNNEQFF
>15|TRBV15|once|-|TRBJ2-3
TGTGCCACCAGCCCGGACTACCCCAACTCAGATACGCAGTATTTT
CATSPDYPNSDTQYF
>15|TRBV28|-|TRBD1|TRBJ2-1
TGTGCCAGCAGCCACGGGGGGGGACAGGGGAATGAGCAGTTCTTC
CASSHGGGQGNEQFF
>16|TRBV5-1|medium-sized|TRBD1|TRBJ2-5
TGCGCCAGCAGCACCTACAGGGGGCACCTTCAAGAGACCCAGTACTTC
CASSTYRGHLQETQYF
>15|TRBV28|-|-|TRBJ1-4
TGTGCCAGCAGTTCCTCCGGGGGGATTAATGAAAAACTGTTTTTT
CASSSSGGINEKLFF
>13|TRBV2|-|-|TRBJ2-1
TGTGCCAGCAGACTCCGGGGAATCAATGAGCAGTTCTTC
CASRLRGINEQFF
>14|TRBV5-4|-|-|TRBJ1-2
TGTGCCAGCAGTTTCGACAGGTCTGTCTATGGCTACACCTTC
CASSFDRSVYGYTF
>14|TRBV28|few|TRBD1|TRBJ1-4
TGTGCCAGCAGCCCGGGACAGCAAAATGAAAAACTGTTTTTT
CASSPGQQNEKLFF
>12|TRBV28|once|-|TRBJ1-1
TGTGCCAGCAGTTTAACAGCCTCGGAAGCTTTCTTT
CASSLTASEAFF
>15|TRBV7-8|-|-|TRBJ1-2
TGTGCCAGCAGCCTAATACGACAGACCCTTATCGGCTACACCTTC
CASSLIRQTLIGYTF
>13|TRBV6-1|few|-|TRBJ1-1
TGTGCCAGCAGGATTACAGGATTCAATGAAGCTTTCTTT
CASRITGFNEAFF
>15|TRBV27|few|-|TRBJ1-1
TGTGCCAGCAGTTTAACCCCGGGGTTCCACACTGAAGCTTTCTTT
CASSLTPGFHTEAFF
>12|TRBV5-1|-|-|TRBJ2-7
TGCGCCAGCAGCGATTCGGGGGACGAGCAGTACTTC
CASSDSGDEQYF
>13|TRBV4-1|-|-|TRBJ2-5
TGCGCCAGCAGCCAAGCGGTAGCAGAGACCCAGTACTTC
CASSQAVAETQYF
>13|TRBV2|-|-|TRBJ2-5
TGTGCCAGCAGGCAGGACTCCGGGGAGACCCAGTACTTC
CASRQDSGETQYF
>14|TRBV2|once|TRBD1|TRBJ2-2
TGTGCCAGCAGAGGGACAGGGCGAACCGGGGAGCTGTTTTTT
CASRGTGRTGELFF
>16|TRBV9|-|-|TRBJ2-3
TGTGCCAGCAGCGTAGATCAGGGGTTAAGCACAGATACGCAGTATTTT
CASSVDQGLSTDTQYF
>14|TRBV7-2|-|TRBD2|TRBJ2-7
TGTGCCAGCAGCTGGACTAGCGCCTCCTACGAGCAGTACTTC
CASSWTSASYEQYF
>16|TRBV7-9|-|-|TRBJ1-5
TGTGCCAGCAGCGATGTCGGAGCCCCGGGGGATCAGCCCCAGCATTTT
CASSDVGAPGDQPQHF